Listed here are 15 T cell receptor beta chains from one sample, sequenced in a study of blood T cell repertoires in COVID-19. Profiling relied on immunoSEQ multiplex PCR, and the TCRdb table lists in-frame clones only, not all of them. The sample consists of about 87,000 clones, about four fifths of them appearing once. Source material: peripheral blood. These receptors all stem from a woman aged 65 to 85 with acute or convalescent COVID-19.

This clone was counted only a few times. DNA of the CDR3: TGCGCCAGCAGCCAAGAGTTACGGAGAGGGAATGAAAAACTGTTTTTT. This gives the protein CASSQELRRGNEKLFF. The chain has TRBV4-1 and TRBJ1-4; D gene unclear. V gave up 0 bases and J gave up 5 bases, with 13 bases separating them. This CDR3 comprises 16 residues. Germline loops: CDR1 MGHRA, CDR2 YSYEKL.

This chain joins TRBV29-1 and TRBJ1-2; TRBD1 matches at 7 bases. V lost 5 bases and J lost 4; bases outside the gene matches: 7. The CDR3 has 13 amino acids. Germline CDR1 and CDR2: SQVTM and ANQGSEA. The CDR3 nucleotides read TGCAGCGTTCCCCGGACAGGAGTCTATGGCTACACCTTC. Encoded protein: CSVPRTGVYGYTF.

This clone was seen once. This chain links TRBV7-3 with TRBJ1-1; D gene ambiguous. This CDR3 has 13 amino acids. Trimming took 5 bases from V and 1 from J, leaving 8 bases between them. CDR1 is SGHTA, CDR2 FQGTGA, per germline. In DNA, the CDR3 is TGTGCCAGCAGCACGAGCTCGAACACTGAAGCTTTCTTT. This codes for CASSTSSNTEAFF.

This sequence joins TRBV7-6 and TRBJ1-4; tentative D call: TRBD1 (5 bases). In germline, CDR1 is SGHVS, CDR2 FNYEAQ. V was clipped by 1 base and J by 2 bases, with 14 bases between them. CDR3 length: 17 residues. The CDR3 DNA is TGTGCCAGCAGCTTAGACCCTCCGGGGGGGACTAATGAAAAACTGTTTTTT. It translates to CASSLDPPGGTNEKLFF.

This clone was seen just once. J is TRBJ1-2 and V is TRBV19, with TRBD1 matching 10 bases. With V trimmed by 6 bases and J by 4 bases, 14 bases remained unmatched. The CDR3 consists of 17 residues. The germline V gene has CDR1 LNHDA and CDR2 SQIVND (reference sequence). The CDR3 here is CASSPSGQGRLIYGYTF. As DNA, the CDR3 is TGTGCCAGTAGCCCCTCGGGACAGGGGAGGCTGATCTATGGCTACACCTTC.

The chain carries TRBV19 and TRBJ1-1; a weak D match, TRBD1 (5 bases). The CDR3 spans 15 residues. Germline CDR1 is LNHDA and CDR2 is SQIVND (reference sequence). V was shortened by 5 bases and J by 0 bases, with 13 bases between the two germline ends. The CDR3 reads CASSGVGHLNTEAFF. CDR3 nucleotides: TGTGCCAGTAGTGGAGTTGGACACTTGAACACTGAAGCTTTCTTT.

The rearrangement joins TRBV9 to TRBJ1-1; D is possibly TRBD1 (5 bases). Per the germline V gene, CDR1 is SGDLS and CDR2 is YYNGEE. The CDR3 contains 17 residues. The V end was cut by 4 bases, the J end by 2 bases, with 21 bases between. CDR3 DNA: TGTGCCAGCAGCCCCCTAGGCAGGGTACGACCAAACACTGAAGCTTTCTTT. Translation gives CASSPLGRVRPNTEAFF.

The V call is TRBV13, the J call TRBJ2-1; 7 nucleotides agree with TRBD1. The J segment lost 4 bases and the V segment lost 4 bases, leaving 4 bases of the junction unmatched. In germline, CDR1 is PRHDT, CDR2 FYEKMQ (reference sequence). CDR3 length equals 14 residues. CDR3 residues: CASSSDRKYNEQFF. DNA of the CDR3: TGTGCCAGCAGCTCGGACAGGAAATACAATGAGCAGTTCTTC.

DNA of the CDR3: TGTGCCAGCAGCGTCTGGGGGACAGGGCTTGGGGGAGTTGATGGCTACACCTTC. Translating gives CASSVWGTGLGGVDGYTF. The chain has TRBV3-1 (or the pseudogene TRBV3-2) and TRBJ1-2; 9 bases map to TRBD1. This CDR3 is 18 amino acids long. V lost 5 bases to trimming and J lost 6 bases; unmatched junction nucleotides: 19. The V gene's germline CDR1 is LGHDT and CDR2 YNNKEL (reference sequence).

The chain links TRBV18 to TRBJ1-2; TRBD1 matches 9 bases. V gave up 5 bases and J gave up 6 bases; unmatched junction bases: 7. This CDR3 spans 14 amino acids. Germline values: CDR1 KGHSH, CDR2 LQKENI. The CDR3 DNA is TGTGCCAGCTCATCAAAACAGGGGGCCGATGGCTACACCTTC. This encodes CASSSKQGADGYTF.

The V call is TRBV5-5, the J call TRBJ1-2; TRBD1 agrees at 7 bases. Germline V gene sequence: CDR1 SGHKS, CDR2 YYEKEE (reference sequence). The J segment lost 3 bases and the V segment lost 4 bases, leaving 3 bases of the junction unmatched. This CDR3 comprises 13 residues. For the CDR3, the DNA is TGTGCCAGCAGCCTTGACAGGGACTATGGCTACACCTTC. It yields the protein CASSLDRDYGYTF.

By share, this clone counts as medium-sized. This chain connects TRBV2 to TRBJ2-5; unclear D gene. The CDR3 length is 13 residues. Trimming cost V 4 bases and J 0 bases, with 6 bases left between them. CDR1 SNHLY and CDR2 FYNNEI come from the germline V gene. Here the CDR3 reads CASSAVDQETQYF. The CDR3 DNA sequence: TGTGCCAGCAGTGCAGTGGACCAAGAGACCCAGTACTTC.

The chain has TRBV30 and TRBJ2-7, with D uncertain. The ends were cut back, 3 bases at V and 4 bases at J, with 13 bases in the middle. The CDR3 sequence is 13 residues long. Germline values: CDR1 GTSNPN, CDR2 SVGIG (reference sequence). CDR3 DNA sequence: TGTGCCTGGAGGCGAGTTCTGAATTACGAGCAGTACTTC. Encoded protein: CAWRRVLNYEQYF.

The chain is built from TRBV10-2 and TRBJ2-7; maybe TRBD1 (5 bases). The length of the CDR3 is 12 residues. CDR1 and CDR2 (germline): WSHSY, SAAADI. Deletions cut 5 bases from V and 6 bases from J, with 11 bases between. The CDR3 coding sequence is TGCGCCAGCAGTCGACAGACATGCGAGCAGTACTTC. Amino acids: CASSRQTCEQYF.

This clone occurred once. V and J are TRBV18 and TRBJ1-6; 7 bases match TRBD1. Germline lookup yields CDR1 KGHSH and CDR2 LQKENI. The J segment lost 3 bases and the V segment lost 9 bases, leaving 5 bases of the junction unmatched. The CDR3 length is 14 residues. For the CDR3, the DNA is TGTGCCAGTTTGGACAGGCACTATAATTCACCCCTCCACTTT. This encodes CASLDRHYNSPLHF.